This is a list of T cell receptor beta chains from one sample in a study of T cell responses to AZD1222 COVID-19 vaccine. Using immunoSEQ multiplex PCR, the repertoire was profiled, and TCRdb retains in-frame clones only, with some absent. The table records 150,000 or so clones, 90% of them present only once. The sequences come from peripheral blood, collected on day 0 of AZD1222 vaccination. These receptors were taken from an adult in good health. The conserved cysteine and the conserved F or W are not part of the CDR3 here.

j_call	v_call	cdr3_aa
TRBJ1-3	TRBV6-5	ATSLGRGAGNTIY
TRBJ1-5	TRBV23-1	ASSQSNRSGNQPQH
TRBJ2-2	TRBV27	ASSFAGGFTGELF
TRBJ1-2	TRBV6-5	ASSGDNYGYT
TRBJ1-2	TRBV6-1	ASSEAGRRDGYT
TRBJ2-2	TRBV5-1	ASSSYSVNTGELF
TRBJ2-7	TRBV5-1	ASSPAGTGEQY
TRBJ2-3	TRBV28	ASSLPGSTDTQY
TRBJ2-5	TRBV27	ASSSDYQTGGLKTQY
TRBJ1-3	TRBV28	ASSPLGTNSGNTIY
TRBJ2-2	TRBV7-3	ASSWDRGHGPGELF
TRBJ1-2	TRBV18	ASSLRENYGYT
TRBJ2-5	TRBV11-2	ASSLVGVWETQY
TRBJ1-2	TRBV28	ASRVGRRVYGYT
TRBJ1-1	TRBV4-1	ASSQDGGGRNTEAF